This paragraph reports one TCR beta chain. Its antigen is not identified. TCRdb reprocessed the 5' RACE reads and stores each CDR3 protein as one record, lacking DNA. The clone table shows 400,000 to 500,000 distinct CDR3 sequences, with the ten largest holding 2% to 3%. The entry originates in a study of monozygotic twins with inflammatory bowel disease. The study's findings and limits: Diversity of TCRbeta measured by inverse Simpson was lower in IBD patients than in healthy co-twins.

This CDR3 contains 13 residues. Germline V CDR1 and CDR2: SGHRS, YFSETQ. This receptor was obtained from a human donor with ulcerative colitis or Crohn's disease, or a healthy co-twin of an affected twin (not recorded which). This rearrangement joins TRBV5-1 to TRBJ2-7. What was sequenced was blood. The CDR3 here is CASSSTGPYEQYF.